This T cell receptor beta chain was sequenced during a study of shared clonotypes between healthy human individuals. Study at large: The plates for each donor numbered three CD4 naive, three CD4 memory, two CD8 naive and one CD8 memory.

With regard to this clone: The antigen remains undetermined.

Naive-designated CD8 cells lacked CD45RO, were positively enriched for CCR7, and omitted terminally differentiated effector memory CD45RA+ cells. Each subset's genomic DNA was split evenly across several immunoSEQ plates. Assay: immunoSEQ multiplex PCR; the TCRdb copy retains only in-frame clones and omits some. Counted here are some 2,100,000 clones, about 92% occurring once; the ten biggest clones make up about 1.8%. Regarding the study as a whole: Though the depth was large, rarefaction showed that sorted-subset sequencing was incomplete. Researchers sampled only blood; tissue repertoires likely differ.

With V trimmed by 0 bases and J by 5 bases, 3 bases remained unmatched. This CDR3 is built from 15 residues. The germline gives CDR1 MGHRA, CDR2 YSYEKL. The V call is TRBV4-1, the J call TRBJ2-7, with TRBD2 matching 11 bases. Specimen: naive CD8+ T cells from PBMCs. The TCR comes from a man aged 18 to 35 in good health. Some clones in this sample may be carry-over from other donors' samples. The CDR3 loop is CASSQESSGRNEQYF. The CDR3 coding sequence is TGCGCCAGCAGCCAAGAGTCTAGCGGGAGGAACGAGCAGTACTTC.